This T cell receptor (beta chain) is from a study of Ad26.COV2.S vaccination and SARS-CoV-2 variants. Study summary: Donor was one of the participants in the Ad26.COV2.S arm of the COV1001 trial.

About this clone: Antigen specificity is unknown.

Noted treatment: about 20 received Ad26.COV2.S at low or high dose, single or two shots; five or six received placebo; per-sample allocation not given. Sampling was performed 63 days after the first vaccine or placebo injection. Vaccination used an Ad26 vector expressing Wuhan-strain SARS-CoV-2 spike. The CDR3 is 13 amino acids. Per germline, CDR1 SGDLS and CDR2 YYNGEE. V shed 3 bases and J 7 bases; nucleotides not matched to a gene: 5. Using immunoSEQ multiplex PCR, the repertoire was profiled, and TCRdb retains in-frame clones only, with some absent. This sample has roughly 330,000 clones; almost 90% occur once, and the top ten carry over 5%. Study results and caveats: Total T cell responses may have been underestimated by the TCR breadth and depth analyses.

This specimen was peripheral blood, taken in a trial of Ad26.COV2.S vaccine versus placebo. This sequence was found in a person aged 18-65 years who received the Ad26.COV2.S COVID-19 vaccine or a placebo. V is TRBV9 and J is TRBJ1-2, with TRBD1 matching over 8 bases. The CDR3 sequence is CASSAGGSPGYTF. Written as DNA, the CDR3 is TGTGCCAGCAGCGCAGGGGGCTCCCCTGGCTACACCTTC.